A selection of T cell receptor beta chains follows, all from one sample in a study of blood T cell repertoires in COVID-19. The method was immunoSEQ multiplex PCR; TCRdb's version includes in-frame clones alone and lacks a portion of them. The data show about 210,000 clones, around four fifths seen once. Sample: peripheral blood. The source is a man aged 55 to 70 with COVID-19, enrolled during active disease. The CDR3 runs from the conserved cysteine through the conserved F or W. The order of the fields is V gene, CDR3 protein.

v_gene: TRBV10-2; CDR3aa: CASSGGGPSYNEQFF
v_gene: TRBV5-4; CDR3aa: CASSLAAPSVGNTIYF
v_gene: TRBV6-5; CDR3aa: CASRPTGKNNYGYTF
v_gene: TRBV28; CDR3aa: CASSSTGTNNSPLHF
v_gene: TRBV28; CDR3aa: CASSSYPGTGNTIYF
v_gene: TRBV2; CDR3aa: CASRMGQLSYKNIQYF
v_gene: TRBV29-1; CDR3aa: CSVRTGWNTEAFF
v_gene: TRBV5-6; CDR3aa: CASSGLLDRGEGTEAFF
v_gene: TRBV6-5; CDR3aa: CASGAPGGNEQFF
v_gene: TRBV6-1; CDR3aa: CASSEHSGAYGYTF
v_gene: TRBV10-3; CDR3aa: CAISSPSGGGNEQFF
v_gene: TRBV6-2/TRBV6-3; CDR3aa: CASSSLLGGSPLHF
v_gene: TRBV18; CDR3aa: CASSPGTGSATEAFF
v_gene: TRBV27; CDR3aa: CASMVQTGSPLHF
v_gene: TRBV30; CDR3aa: CAWSVGVGQYGYTF
v_gene: TRBV27; CDR3aa: CASNREGITGELFF
v_gene: TRBV27; CDR3aa: CASSLDQVSSYNEQFF
v_gene: TRBV30; CDR3aa: CAWNSRDSLFF
v_gene: TRBV7-2; CDR3aa: CASSSGQGSAPLHF
v_gene: TRBV19; CDR3aa: CASSARGGSTGELFF
v_gene: TRBV5-6; CDR3aa: CASSRRQGSSYNSPLHF
v_gene: TRBV9; CDR3aa: CASSPTGTTYEQYF
v_gene: TRBV5-5; CDR3aa: CASSLGAGSYEQYF
v_gene: TRBV11-2; CDR3aa: CASSLPPGGRKNEQFF
v_gene: TRBV28; CDR3aa: CASSLTVYEQYF
v_gene: TRBV2; CDR3aa: CASRQEARGAFF
v_gene: TRBV18; CDR3aa: CASSQGDSNQPQHF
v_gene: TRBV19; CDR3aa: CASSVTGTQPQHF
v_gene: TRBV19; CDR3aa: CASQLTPGTEAFF
v_gene: TRBV30; CDR3aa: CAWDRGLNTEAFF
v_gene: TRBV10-3; CDR3aa: CAISSEEEGTQYF
v_gene: TRBV2; CDR3aa: CASLPGINYGYTF
v_gene: TRBV11-2; CDR3aa: CASSPYWAGSEKLFF
v_gene: TRBV7-2; CDR3aa: CASSLDRRAYEQYF
v_gene: TRBV2; CDR3aa: CASRPDRVPDTQYF
v_gene: TRBV20-1; CDR3aa: CSAATGVGYTF
v_gene: TRBV5-1; CDR3aa: CASSLGGGQPQHF
v_gene: TRBV5-4; CDR3aa: CASSLFELIQETQYF
v_gene: TRBV4-1; CDR3aa: CASSLSRGKAATNEKLFF
v_gene: TRBV5-1; CDR3aa: CASSLAEGTEAFF
v_gene: TRBV2; CDR3aa: CASRTTGNQPQHF
v_gene: TRBV7-3; CDR3aa: CASSANPEYLLHF
v_gene: TRBV5-6; CDR3aa: CASSPQGLQETQYF
v_gene: TRBV7-9; CDR3aa: CASSSLGQGRTEAFF
v_gene: TRBV28; CDR3aa: CASTRGDGSAEAFF
v_gene: TRBV24-1; CDR3aa: CATSATGRKDTQYF
v_gene: TRBV19; CDR3aa: CATAFRGRIEGYTF